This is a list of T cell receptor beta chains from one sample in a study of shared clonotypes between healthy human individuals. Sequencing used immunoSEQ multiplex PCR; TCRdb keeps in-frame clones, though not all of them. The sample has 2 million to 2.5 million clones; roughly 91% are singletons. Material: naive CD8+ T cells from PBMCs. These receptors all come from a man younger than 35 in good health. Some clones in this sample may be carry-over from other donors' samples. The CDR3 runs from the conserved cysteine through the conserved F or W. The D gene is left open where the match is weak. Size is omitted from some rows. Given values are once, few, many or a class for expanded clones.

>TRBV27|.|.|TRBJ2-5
CASSLEGGYQETQYF
TGTGCCAGCAGTTTGGAGGGGGGGTACCAAGAGACCCAGTACTTC
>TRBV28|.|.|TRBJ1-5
CASSLQFGQPQHF
TGTGCCAGCAGTTTACAGTTCGGGCAGCCCCAGCATTTT
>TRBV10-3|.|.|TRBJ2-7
CAISESFIIAGESEQYF
TGTGCCATCAGTGAGTCGTTTATAATTGCGGGCGAATCCGAGCAGTACTTC
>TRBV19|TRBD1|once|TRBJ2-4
CASQPGTVLAKNIQYF
TGTGCCAGTCAACCCGGGACAGTGTTAGCCAAAAACATTCAGTACTTC
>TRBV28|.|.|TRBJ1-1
CASSLGPWTEAFF
TGTGCCAGCAGCCTAGGTCCATGGACTGAAGCTTTCTTT
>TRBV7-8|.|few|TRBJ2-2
CASAHSGANTGELFF
TGTGCCAGCGCTCATAGCGGTGCGAACACCGGGGAGCTGTTTTTT
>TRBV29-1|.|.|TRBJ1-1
CSVVGGRPEAFF
TGCAGCGTTGTGGGGGGGAGGCCTGAAGCTTTCTTT
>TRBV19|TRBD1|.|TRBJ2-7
CASSMGRTVGDSSYEQYF
TGTGCCAGTAGTATGGGGCGAACGGTAGGGGACAGCTCCTACGAGCAGTACTTC
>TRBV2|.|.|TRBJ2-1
CASSGSSLVISNEQFF
TGTGCCAGCAGTGGTTCGTCGCTTGTAATCTCCAATGAGCAGTTCTTC
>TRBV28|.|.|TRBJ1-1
CASRPWDNTEAFF
TGTGCCAGCAGACCGTGGGACAACACTGAAGCTTTCTTT
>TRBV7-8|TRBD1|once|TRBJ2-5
CASSLVRQGDGETQYF
TGTGCCAGCAGCTTAGTGCGCCAGGGGGATGGGGAGACCCAGTACTTC
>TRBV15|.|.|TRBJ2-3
CATSRGKGQDTQYF
TGTGCCACCAGCAGAGGGAAAGGACAAGATACGCAGTATTTT
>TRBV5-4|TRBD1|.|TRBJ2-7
CASSWGQTYEQYF
TGTGCCAGCAGCTGGGGACAGACTTACGAGCAGTACTTC
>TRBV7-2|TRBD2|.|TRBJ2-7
CASSSASFSGRLVPTYEQYF
TGTGCCAGCAGCTCAGCCTCATTCAGCGGGAGACTTGTTCCTACCTACGAGCAGTACTTC
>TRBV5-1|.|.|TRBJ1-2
CASSSRIPNYGYTF
TGCGCCAGCAGCTCCAGGATTCCTAACTATGGCTACACCTTC
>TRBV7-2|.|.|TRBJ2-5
CASSPPLNGAGETQYF
TGTGCCAGCAGCCCTCCTTTGAACGGGGCAGGGGAGACCCAGTACTTC
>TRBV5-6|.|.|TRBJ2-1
CASSNPGAWVNEQFF
TGTGCCAGCAGCAATCCGGGGGCCTGGGTCAATGAGCAGTTCTTC
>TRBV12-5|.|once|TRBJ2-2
CASGSPDTGELFF
TGTGCTAGTGGGAGTCCTGACACCGGGGAGCTGTTTTTT
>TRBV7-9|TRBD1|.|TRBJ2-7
CASSQPGDSTYEQYF
TGTGCCAGCAGCCAACCCGGGGACAGCACCTACGAGCAGTACTTC
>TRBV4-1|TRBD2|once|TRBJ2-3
CASSHWTSGRTDTQYF
TGCGCCAGCAGCCACTGGACTAGCGGGAGAACAGATACGCAGTATTTT
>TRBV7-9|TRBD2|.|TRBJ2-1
CASSSSRTSGRGIDNEQFF
TGTGCCAGCAGCTCATCACGGACTAGCGGGAGGGGGATCGACAATGAGCAGTTCTTC
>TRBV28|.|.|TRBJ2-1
CASSSDRYNEQFF
TGTGCCAGCAGTTCCGACAGATACAATGAGCAGTTCTTC
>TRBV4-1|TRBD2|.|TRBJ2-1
CASSQGPSGEGPFF
TGCGCCAGCAGCCAAGGGCCTAGCGGGGAGGGACCGTTCTTC
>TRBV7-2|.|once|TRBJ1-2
CASSLGGTAYGYTF
TGTGCCAGCAGCTTAGGTGGGACGGCCTATGGCTACACCTTC
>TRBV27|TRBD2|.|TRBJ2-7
CASSLWYGRSYEQYF
TGTGCCAGCAGTTTGTGGTACGGGAGGTCCTACGAGCAGTACTTC
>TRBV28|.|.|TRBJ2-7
CASSFRDGIYEQYF
TGTGCCAGCAGTTTCCGGGACGGAATCTACGAGCAGTACTTC
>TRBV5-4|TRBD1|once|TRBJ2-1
CASSLLPGGYNEQFF
TGTGCCAGCAGCTTGCTGCCAGGGGGCTACAATGAGCAGTTCTTC
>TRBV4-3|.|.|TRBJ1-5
CASSQDVGDGSNQPQHF
TGCGCCAGCAGCCAAGATGTGGGAGATGGAAGCAATCAGCCCCAGCATTTT
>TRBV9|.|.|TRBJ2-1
CASSANNEQFF
TGTGCCAGCAGCGCCAACAATGAGCAGTTCTTC
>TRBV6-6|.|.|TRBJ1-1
CASIDRFGNTEAFF
TGTGCCAGCATCGACAGGTTTGGGAACACTGAAGCTTTCTTT
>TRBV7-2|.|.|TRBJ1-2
CASSPLGGWDGYTF
TGTGCCAGCAGCCCCCTGGGAGGGTGGGATGGCTACACCTTC
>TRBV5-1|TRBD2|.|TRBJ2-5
CASSGRHGGAETQYF
TGCGCCAGCAGCGGACGCCACGGGGGGGCGGAGACCCAGTACTTC
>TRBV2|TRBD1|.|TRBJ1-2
CASSEDRGPYGYTF
TGTGCCAGCAGCGAAGACAGGGGGCCCTATGGCTACACCTTC
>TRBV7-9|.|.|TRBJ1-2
CASSLSDGYTF
TGTGCCAGCAGCTTAAGTGACGGCTACACCTTC
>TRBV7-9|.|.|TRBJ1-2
CASSSAAYGYTF
TGTGCCAGCAGCTCCGCGGCCTATGGCTACACCTTC
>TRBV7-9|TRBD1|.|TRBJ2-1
CASSLRDSGYNEQFF
TGTGCCAGCAGCCTCCGGGACAGCGGCTACAATGAGCAGTTCTTC
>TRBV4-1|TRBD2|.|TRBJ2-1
CASSLLAGDYNEQFF
TGCGCCAGCAGCCTACTAGCGGGAGACTACAATGAGCAGTTCTTC
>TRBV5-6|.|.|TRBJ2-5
CASRWGGEETQYF
TGTGCCAGCAGGTGGGGTGGTGAGGAGACCCAGTACTTC
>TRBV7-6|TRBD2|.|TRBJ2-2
CASSLGPVGGGNTGELFF
TGTGCCAGCAGCTTGGGGCCGGTAGGCGGGGGGAACACCGGGGAGCTGTTTTTT
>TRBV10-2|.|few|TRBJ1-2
CASSERELTYGYTF
TGCGCCAGCAGTGAGCGTGAACTCACCTATGGCTACACCTTC
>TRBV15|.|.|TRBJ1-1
CATGRRNTEAFF
TGTGCCACCGGGCGTCGGAACACTGAAGCTTTCTTT
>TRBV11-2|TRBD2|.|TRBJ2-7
CASSFASGLSYEQYF
TGTGCCAGCAGCTTTGCTAGCGGGCTCTCCTACGAGCAGTACTTC
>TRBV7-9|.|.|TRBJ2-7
CASSAGALTYEQYF
TGTGCCAGCAGCGCCGGGGCCCTTACCTACGAGCAGTACTTC
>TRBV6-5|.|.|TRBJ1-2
CASSETTNYGYTF
TGTGCCAGCAGTGAGACAACTAACTATGGCTACACCTTC
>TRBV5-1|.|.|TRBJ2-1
CASSFNFGGEQFF
TGCGCCAGCAGCTTCAATTTCGGTGGAGAGCAGTTCTTC
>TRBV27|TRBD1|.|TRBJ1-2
CASSPRTGHGYTF
TGTGCCAGCAGTCCGCGGACAGGGCACGGCTACACCTTC